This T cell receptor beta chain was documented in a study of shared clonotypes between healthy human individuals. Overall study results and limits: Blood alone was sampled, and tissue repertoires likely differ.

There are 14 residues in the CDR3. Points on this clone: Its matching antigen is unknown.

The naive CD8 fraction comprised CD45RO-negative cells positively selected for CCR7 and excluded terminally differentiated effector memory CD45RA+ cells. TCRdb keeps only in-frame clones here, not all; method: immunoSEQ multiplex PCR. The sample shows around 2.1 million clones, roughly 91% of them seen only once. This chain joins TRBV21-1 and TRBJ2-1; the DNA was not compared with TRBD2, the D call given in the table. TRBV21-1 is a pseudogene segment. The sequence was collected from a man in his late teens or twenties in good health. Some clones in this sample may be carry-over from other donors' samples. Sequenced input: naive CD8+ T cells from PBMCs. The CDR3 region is CASSTSPCGGEQFF. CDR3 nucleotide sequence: TGTGCCAGCAGCACCTCTCCCTGCGGCGGTGAGCAGTTCTTC.